The entry below gives a single T cell receptor beta chain sequence along with its context. Reverse transcription used about 0.45 to 1 ug RNA and random hexamers. Amplification of TCR beta CDR3 used immunoSEQ multiplex PCR across 54 Vbeta and 13 Jbeta. One entry per CDR3 protein results from TCRdb running MiXCR on the immunoSEQ multiplex PCR reads. The profile covers over 100,000 distinct CDR3 sequences, with around 97% appearing a single time and approximately 0.092% taken by the ten largest. This sample is drawn from a study of CD8 T cells in Susac syndrome. Trimming removed 7 bases from V and 4 bases from J, with 7 bases in between. The CDR3 is 12 amino acids.

V gene TRBV12-3 or TRBV12-4 combines with J gene TRBJ1-4; no reliable D call. Input material: CD4+ T cells from PBMCs. The clonotype comes from a human donor in good health. The CDR3: CASKESNEKLFF. For the CDR3, the DNA is TGTGCCAGCAAGGAGAGTAATGAAAAACTGTTTTTT.